These T cell receptor beta chains were read from a single sample in a study of CD4 T cells in relation to SARS-CoV-2 and coronaviruses. These receptors' antigens are unknown. TCRdb's table, derived via immunoSEQ multiplex PCR, lists solely in-frame clones and lacks some. Among fewer than 25,000 clones listed, just under 70% were seen once. The sequencing sample was made of CD4+ T cells from PBMCs, cultured in vitro. All receptors derive from a human donor in good health. Both conserved end residues are trimmed from each CDR3. D genes are given only for firm matches. Rows give clone size only sometimes, using once, few, many, or a class for an expanded clone.

abundance,v_gene,d_gene,len,j_gene,CDR3aa
.,TRBV2,.,12,TRBJ2-3,ASPPTTAPSTQY
few,TRBV5-6,.,15,TRBJ1-5,ASSSLYPGSVNQPQH
.,TRBV11-3,TRBD2,12,TRBJ2-1,ASSRGGEGDEQF
few,TRBV19,TRBD1,13,TRBJ1-6,ASSLQDRGNSPLH
.,TRBV5-1,TRBD2,14,TRBJ2-2,ASSSQVSGSTGELF
.,TRBV9,TRBD1,14,TRBJ2-1,ASSAGGQGSYNEQF
.,TRBV19,TRBD2,13,TRBJ2-5,ASRGRLAGLETQY
.,TRBV7-2,.,12,TRBJ1-6,ASSLGGPNSPLH
.,TRBV4-2,TRBD2,13,TRBJ2-2,ASSQTSITTGELF
once,TRBV11-2,.,13,TRBJ2-5,ASSFRAFGSETQY
.,TRBV9,TRBD2,20,TRBJ2-7,ASSPEIGGKGLAGRYSYEQY
.,TRBV6-2/TRBV6-3,.,12,TRBJ1-3,ASSYSGDGNTIY
.,TRBV6-5,.,13,TRBJ1-1,ASGKRDSEFAEAF
.,TRBV19,.,13,TRBJ1-2,ASSPRDRTNYGYT
few,TRBV7-2,.,12,TRBJ1-2,ASSLGYGNYGYT
.,TRBV2,TRBD2,15,TRBJ2-5,ASSPGTSSSRRETQY
few,TRBV2,.,13,TRBJ2-5,ASSVARTDQETQY
.,TRBV5-4,.,12,TRBJ1-6,ASSLEQLNSPLH
.,TRBV4-1,.,15,TRBJ2-3,ASSQVGRGPSTDTQY
.,TRBV7-2,TRBD2,14,TRBJ2-3,ASSPGLAGGRGTQY
few,TRBV4-3,.,13,TRBJ2-2,ASSQDKMAAGELF
.,TRBV5-4,TRBD1,12,TRBJ1-2,ASSPGQGNRGYT
few,TRBV2,.,14,TRBJ1-4,ASSETGDLTNEKLF
.,TRBV9,.,13,TRBJ1-2,ASSVEDEGYYGYT
.,TRBV10-2,.,11,TRBJ2-7,ASSEPISYEQY
.,TRBV5-1,TRBD2,12,TRBJ2-1,ASSSSGEYNEQF
.,TRBV5-1,.,16,TRBJ2-3,ASSGAQGSALGTDTQY
.,TRBV11-2,.,12,TRBJ2-6,ASSWSSGANVLT
.,TRBV7-8,.,13,TRBJ1-4,ASSLAGQRNEKLF
.,TRBV7-2,.,11,TRBJ2-5,ASSGQSQETQY
.,TRBV7-2,TRBD2,13,TRBJ2-1,ASRRTSGEYNEQF
.,TRBV11-3,TRBD1,13,TRBJ2-1,ASSGPGQGNGEQF
.,TRBV9,TRBD2,13,TRBJ2-2,ASSHGGSGTGELF
once,TRBV21-1,.,10,TRBJ1-2,ASSMGQGGYT
.,TRBV4-1,TRBD2,14,TRBJ2-3,ASSQLAGGPPDTQY
few,TRBV5-1,.,14,TRBJ1-6,ASSLVANVGDSPLH